Below, 10 T cell receptor beta chains from the same sample are listed, as sequenced in a study of T cell responses to AZD1222 COVID-19 vaccine. Clones were sequenced by immunoSEQ multiplex PCR, and TCRdb holds only the in-frame ones, with some missing. The repertoire consists of about 140,000 clones, with around 85% occurring once and the leading ten covering more than 7.5%. Here the sequenced sample was peripheral blood, taken 28 days after the second dose of the MenACWY control vaccine. These receptors came from an adult who received the MenACWY meningococcal vaccine as a control.

This sequence joins TRBV3-1 (or the pseudogene TRBV3-2) and TRBJ2-1; 9 bases map to TRBD2. V lost 1 base, J lost 5 bases, and 3 bases stayed unmatched. The CDR3 consists of 15 residues. CDR1 is LGHDT and CDR2 is YNNKEL in the germline V gene (reference sequence). The CDR3 spells CASSQVGGRDNEQFF. CDR3 DNA sequence: TGTGCCAGCAGCCAAGTCGGCGGGAGGGACAATGAGCAGTTCTTC.

CDR3 amino acids: CASSPSGGSPDNEQFF. CDR3 bases: TGTGCCAGCAGCCCATCGGGCGGGTCCCCCGACAATGAGCAGTTCTTC. The chain recombines TRBV11-2 with TRBJ2-1; D possibly corresponds to TRBD2 (5 bases). Germline V gives CDR1 SGHAT, CDR2 FQNNGV. The CDR3 sequence is 16 residues long. The V and J ends lost 5 bases and 5 bases respectively, with 19 bases between them. Together with reference TRBV11-2 and TRBJ2-1, the CDR3 gives the full variable domain: EAGVAQSPRYKIIEKRQSVAFWCNPISGHATLYWYQQILGQGPKLLIQFQNNGVVDDSQLPKDRFSAERLKGVDSTLKIQPAKLEDSAVYLCASSPSGGSPDNEQFFGPGTRLTVL.

V gene TRBV21-1 combines with J gene TRBJ1-3; the table gives TRBD1 as D, unverified against the DNA. TRBV21-1 is classified as a pseudogene. The CDR3 has 16 residues. The CDR3 protein is CASTQRRGRTGNTIYF. CDR3 in DNA: TGTGCCAGCACCCAAAGAAGGGGGCGCACTGGAAACACCATATATTTT.

The chain recombines TRBV19 with TRBJ1-4; D is possibly TRBD1 (6 bases). V lost 8 bases to trimming and J lost 6 bases, with 16 bases between them. Germline assignment: CDR1 LNHDA and CDR2 SQIVND (reference sequence). The length of the CDR3 is 14 residues. In nucleotides, the CDR3 is TGTGCCAGTTCACGGGGGCGATTGGATGAAAAACTGTTTTTT. It is translated as CASSRGRLDEKLFF.

The rearrangement links TRBV9 to TRBJ2-1; D is possibly TRBD2 (5 bases). The germline V gene has CDR1 SGDLS and CDR2 YYNGEE. The V end lost 0 bases, the J end lost 2 bases, and 12 bases lay between the germline ends. This CDR3 has 16 residues. CDR3 amino acids: CASSVALREAYNEQFF. DNA for the CDR3: TGTGCCAGCAGCGTAGCTCTTCGGGAAGCCTACAATGAGCAGTTCTTC.

The rearrangement joins TRBV7-6 to TRBJ1-1; no firm D call. Germline assignment: CDR1 SGHVS and CDR2 FNYEAQ. This CDR3 spans 16 amino acids. V was shortened by 2 bases and J by 5 bases, with 18 bases between the two germline ends. The CDR3 nucleotides read TGTGCCAGCAGCTTAATAGACCGAAATTCGGGAACTGAAGCTTTCTTT. Translated: CASSLIDRNSGTEAFF.

The V call is TRBV6-6, the J call TRBJ2-6; 9 bases line up with TRBD1. Germline assignment: CDR1 MNHNY and CDR2 SVGAGI (reference sequence). The CDR3 has 17 amino acids. V lost 5 bases to trimming and J lost 2 bases; unmatched junction nucleotides: 7. This CDR3 reads CASSRGQGRPGANVLTF. The CDR3 coding sequence is TGTGCCAGCAGTCGGGGACAGGGTCGACCTGGGGCCAACGTCCTGACTTTC.

The chain recombines TRBV18 with TRBJ2-7; 7 bases are shared with TRBD2. Unmatched junction bases numbered 10, after V lost 6 bases and J lost 5 bases. CDR1 is KGHSH, CDR2 LQKENI, per germline. The CDR3 totals 14 residues. The CDR3 here is CASSRGGDVDEQYV. In nucleotides, the CDR3 is TGTGCCAGCTCCCGGGGAGGGGATGTGGACGAGCAGTACGTC.

This sequence joins TRBV6-5 and TRBJ1-1, with no clear D. The V gene lost 5 bases and the J gene lost 1 base, with 14 bases spanning the gap. Germline CDR1 and CDR2: MNHEY and SVGAGI. The CDR3 contains 15 residues. The CDR3: CASSTTPPGNTEAFF. The CDR3 coding sequence is TGTGCCAGCAGTACCACCCCACCAGGGAACACTGAAGCTTTCTTT.

The rearrangement uses TRBV19 and TRBJ2-2; 7 nucleotides match TRBD2. V was clipped by 3 bases and J by 0 bases; unmatched bases: 13. Germline V gene lookup returns CDR1 LNHDA and CDR2 SQIVND (reference sequence). The CDR3 runs 19 residues. The DNA for the CDR3 is TGTGCCAGTAGTATGGAGTATGCCAAACGGGAGGCGAACACCGGGGAGCTGTTTTTT. Protein: CASSMEYAKREANTGELFF. The whole variable domain, remainder taken from reference TRBV19 and TRBJ2-2, is DGGITQSPKYLFRKEGQNVTLSCEQNLNHDAMYWYRQDPGQGLRLIYYSQIVNDFQKGDIAEGYSVSREKKESFPLTVTSAQKNPTAFYLCASSMEYAKREANTGELFFGEGSRLTVL.